This T cell receptor (beta chain) was obtained from a study of neurological immune-mediated disorders. Turning to the study itself: The roughly 34 multiple sclerosis patients comprised roughly 31 that were relapsing-remitting and 3 that were secondary progressive.

Germline CDR1 and CDR2: LGHDT and YNNKEL (reference sequence). This CDR3 has 14 amino acids. V shed 2 bases and J shed 5 bases, with 11 bases lying between them. The cDNA was produced through 5'RACE with 10-nucleotide random UMIs. A single record per CDR3 protein comes from TCRdb applying MiXCR to the 5' RACE reads. This table has about 80,000 distinct CDR3 sequences, 5% to 6.5% appearing once. Stated time point: longitudinal time-point 2. This receptor was identified in a woman aged 60-75 years with multiple sclerosis. V gene TRBV3-1 combines with J gene TRBJ2-3; D possibly corresponds to TRBD1 (5 bases). Source material: PBMCs. The CDR3 DNA is TGTGCCAGCAGCCAACCCCCCGGACAAGATACGCAGTATTTT. It translates to CASSQPPGQDTQYF.